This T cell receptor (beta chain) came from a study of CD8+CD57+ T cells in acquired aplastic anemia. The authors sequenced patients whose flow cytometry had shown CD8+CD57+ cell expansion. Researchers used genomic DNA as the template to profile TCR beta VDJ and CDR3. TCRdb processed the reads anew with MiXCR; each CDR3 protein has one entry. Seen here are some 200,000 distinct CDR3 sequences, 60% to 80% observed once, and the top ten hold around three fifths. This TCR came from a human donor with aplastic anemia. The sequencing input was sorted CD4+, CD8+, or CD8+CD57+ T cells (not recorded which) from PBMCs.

DNA for the CDR3: TGCAGCGTTTCCGACGTCGAGACCCAGTACTTC. Translation: CSVSDVETQYF. This chain connects TRBV29-1 to TRBJ2-5; D unresolved. The CDR3 spans 11 residues. The ends were cut back, 5 bases at V and 5 bases at J, with 9 bases in the middle. Germline V CDR1 and CDR2: SQVTM, ANQGSEA.